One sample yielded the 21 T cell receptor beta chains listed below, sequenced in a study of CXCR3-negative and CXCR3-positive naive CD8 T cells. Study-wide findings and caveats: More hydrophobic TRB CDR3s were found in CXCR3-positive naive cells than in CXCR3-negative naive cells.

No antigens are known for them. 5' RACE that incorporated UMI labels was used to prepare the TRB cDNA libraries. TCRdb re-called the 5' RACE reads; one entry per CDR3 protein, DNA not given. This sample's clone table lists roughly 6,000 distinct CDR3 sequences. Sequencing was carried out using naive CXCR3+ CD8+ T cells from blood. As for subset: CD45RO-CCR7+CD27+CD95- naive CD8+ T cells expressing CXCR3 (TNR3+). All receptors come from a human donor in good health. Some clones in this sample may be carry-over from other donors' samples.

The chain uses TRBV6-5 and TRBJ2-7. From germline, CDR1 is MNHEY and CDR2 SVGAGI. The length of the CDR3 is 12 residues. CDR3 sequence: CASSSSSYEQYF.

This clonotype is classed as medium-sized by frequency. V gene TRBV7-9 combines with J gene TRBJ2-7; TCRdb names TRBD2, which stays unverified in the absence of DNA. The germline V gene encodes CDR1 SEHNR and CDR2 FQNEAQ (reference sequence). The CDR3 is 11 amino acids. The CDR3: CASSLGREQYF. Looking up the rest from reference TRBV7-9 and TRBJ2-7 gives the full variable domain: DTGVSQNPRHKITKRGQNVTFRCDPISEHNRLYWYRQTLGQGPEFLTYFQNEAQLEKSRLLSDRFSAERPKGSFSTLEIQRTEQGDSAMYLCASSLGREQYFGPGTRLTVT.

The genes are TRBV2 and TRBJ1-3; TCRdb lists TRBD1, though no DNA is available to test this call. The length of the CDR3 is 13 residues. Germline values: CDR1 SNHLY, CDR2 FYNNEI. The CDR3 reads CASGATSGNTIYF.

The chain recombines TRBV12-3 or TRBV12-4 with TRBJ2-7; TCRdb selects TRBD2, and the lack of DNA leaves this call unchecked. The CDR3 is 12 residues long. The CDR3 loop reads CASSSTRDEQYF.

The CDR3 loop is CASNPGGLADTQYF. V usage is TRBV6-5 and J usage is TRBJ2-3; TCRdb's assignment of TRBD1 cannot be checked, as there is no DNA. The CDR3 runs 14 residues. Germline V gene sequence: CDR1 MNHEY, CDR2 SVGAGI.

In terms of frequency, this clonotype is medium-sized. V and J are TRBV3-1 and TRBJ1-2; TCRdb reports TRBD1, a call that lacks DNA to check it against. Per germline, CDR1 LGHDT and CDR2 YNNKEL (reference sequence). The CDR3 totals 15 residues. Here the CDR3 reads CASSQADTYNYGYTF.

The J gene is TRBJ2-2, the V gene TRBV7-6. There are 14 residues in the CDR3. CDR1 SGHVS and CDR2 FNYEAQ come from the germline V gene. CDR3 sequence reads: CASSPVGGTGELFF. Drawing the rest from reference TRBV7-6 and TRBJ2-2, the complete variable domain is GAGVSQSPRYKVTKRGQDVALRCDPISGHVSLYWYRQALGQGPEFLTYFNYEAQQDKSGLPNDRFSAERPEGSISTLTIQRTEQRDSAMYRCASSPVGGTGELFFGEGSRLTVL.

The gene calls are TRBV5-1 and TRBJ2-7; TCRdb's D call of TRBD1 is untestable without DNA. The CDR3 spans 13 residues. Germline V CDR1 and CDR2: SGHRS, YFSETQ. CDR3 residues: CASAGRSLYEQYF.

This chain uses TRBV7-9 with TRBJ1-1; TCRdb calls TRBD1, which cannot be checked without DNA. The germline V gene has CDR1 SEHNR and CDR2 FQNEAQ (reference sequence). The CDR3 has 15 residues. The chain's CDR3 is CASSSGQGPDTEAFF.

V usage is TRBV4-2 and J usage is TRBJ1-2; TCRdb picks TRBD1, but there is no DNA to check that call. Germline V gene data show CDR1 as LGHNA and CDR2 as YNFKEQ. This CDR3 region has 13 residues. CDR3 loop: CASSQGTPGGYTF.

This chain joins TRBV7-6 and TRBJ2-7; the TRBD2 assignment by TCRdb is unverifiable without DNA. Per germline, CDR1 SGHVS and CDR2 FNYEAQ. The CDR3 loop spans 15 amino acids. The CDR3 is CASSELAGGLYEQYF.

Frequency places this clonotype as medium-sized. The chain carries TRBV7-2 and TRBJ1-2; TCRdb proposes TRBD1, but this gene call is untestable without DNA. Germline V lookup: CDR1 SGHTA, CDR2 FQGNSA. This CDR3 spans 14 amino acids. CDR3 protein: CASSYRNSGGGYTF.

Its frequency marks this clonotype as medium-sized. The CDR3 here is CASSLVSGHSTYNEQFF. The genes are TRBV7-2 and TRBJ2-1; the D gene TCRdb calls, TRBD2, cannot be checked with no DNA. The CDR3 consists of 17 residues. The germline V gene encodes CDR1 SGHTA and CDR2 FQGNSA.

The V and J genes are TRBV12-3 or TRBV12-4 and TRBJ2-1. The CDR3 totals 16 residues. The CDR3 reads CASSASGTSSYNEQFF.

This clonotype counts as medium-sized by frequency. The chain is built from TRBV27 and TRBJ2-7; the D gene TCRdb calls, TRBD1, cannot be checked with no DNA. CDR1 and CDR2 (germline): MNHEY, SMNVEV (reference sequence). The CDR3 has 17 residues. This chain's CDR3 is CASSDSGETGNPYEQYF.

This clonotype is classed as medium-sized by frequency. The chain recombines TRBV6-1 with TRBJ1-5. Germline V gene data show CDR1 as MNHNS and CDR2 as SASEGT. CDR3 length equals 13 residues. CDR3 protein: CASSEAGVQPQHF.

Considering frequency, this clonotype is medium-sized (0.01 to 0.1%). CDR3 region: CSARTDRDYGYTF. The chain is built from TRBV20-1 and TRBJ1-2; TCRdb returns TRBD1, unconfirmable since there is no DNA. Germline CDR1 DFQATT, CDR2 SNEGSKA (reference sequence). There are 13 residues in the CDR3.

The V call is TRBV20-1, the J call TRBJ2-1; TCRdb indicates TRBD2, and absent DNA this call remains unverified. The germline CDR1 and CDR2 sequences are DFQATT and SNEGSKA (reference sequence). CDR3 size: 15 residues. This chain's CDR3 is CRILAGGPLDNEQFF.

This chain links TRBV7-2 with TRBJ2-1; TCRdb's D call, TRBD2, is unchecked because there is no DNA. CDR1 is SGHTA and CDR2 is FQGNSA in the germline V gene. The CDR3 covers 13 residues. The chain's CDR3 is CASSFASGNEQFF.

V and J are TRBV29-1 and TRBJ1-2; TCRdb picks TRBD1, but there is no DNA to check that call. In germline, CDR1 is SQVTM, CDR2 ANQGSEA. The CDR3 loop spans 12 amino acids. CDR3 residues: CSVRQGLYGYTF.

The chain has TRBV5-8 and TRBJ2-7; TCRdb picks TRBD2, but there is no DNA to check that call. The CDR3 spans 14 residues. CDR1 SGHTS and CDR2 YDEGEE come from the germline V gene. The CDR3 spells CASSFSGGPYEQYF.